Below are 23 T cell receptor beta chains sequenced from a single sample in a study of blood T cell repertoires in COVID-19. Sequencing was performed with immunoSEQ multiplex PCR; in TCRdb, only in-frame clones are kept and a portion is missing. The data show approximately 100,000 clones, approximately 81% seen once. Sequencing was performed on peripheral blood. The receptors originated from a woman in her 70s with acute or convalescent COVID-19.

This chain links TRBV20-1 with TRBJ2-1; the D is unclear. The CDR3 is made up of 11 amino acids. V lost 6 bases to trimming and J lost 3 bases, with 6 bases between them. CDR1 DFQATT and CDR2 SNEGSKA come from the germline V gene (reference sequence). The CDR3 is CSAASYNEQFF. The CDR3 DNA reads TGCAGTGCCGCTAGCTACAATGAGCAGTTCTTC.

This clone was observed at least ten times. V usage is TRBV6-5 and J usage is TRBJ1-2; possible D gene TRBD1, 6 bases. Germline CDR1 is MNHEY and CDR2 is SVGAGI. The V and J ends lost 6 bases and 4 bases respectively, with 18 bases between them. This CDR3 is 15 amino acids long. CDR3 amino acids: CASRFIRTASYGYTF. In DNA form, the CDR3 reads TGTGCCAGCAGATTTATCCGGACAGCGTCCTATGGCTACACCTTC.

The V and J genes are TRBV27 and TRBJ1-2; D is possibly TRBD1 (5 bases). With 6 bases removed from V and 4 bases from J, the gap between germline ends came to 18 bases. CDR3 size: 15 residues. Germline CDR1 is MNHEY and CDR2 is SMNVEV (reference sequence). For the CDR3, the DNA is TGTGCCAGCAGCCCCTCGTTATCGGGGGGCTATGGCTACACCTTC. Translated: CASSPSLSGGYGYTF.

The rearrangement links TRBV3-1 (or the pseudogene TRBV3-2) to TRBJ2-2; 8 bases agree with TRBD1. V was pared by 4 bases and J by 4 bases, with 5 bases of the junction left unmatched. The CDR3 is made up of 15 amino acids. CDR1 LGHDT and CDR2 YNNKEL come from the germline V gene (reference sequence). The CDR3 loop is CASSRQGAATGELFF. The CDR3 bases are TGTGCCAGCAGCCGCCAGGGGGCCGCCACCGGGGAGCTGTTTTTT.

This rearrangement joins TRBV13 to TRBJ2-7; D possibly corresponds to TRBD1 (5 bases). CDR1 PRHDT and CDR2 FYEKMQ come from the germline V gene (reference sequence). Trimming removed 5 bases from V and 5 bases from J, with 10 bases in between. The CDR3 consists of 12 residues. The CDR3 spells CASSAGLHEQYV. In nucleotides, the CDR3 is TGTGCCAGCAGCGCAGGGTTGCACGAGCAGTACGTC.

The J gene is TRBJ1-3, the V gene TRBV5-1; 10 positions agree with TRBD1. The V gene's germline CDR1 is SGHRS and CDR2 YFSETQ. This CDR3 comprises 15 residues. The V segment lost 0 bases and the J segment 4 bases; nucleotides outside the gene matches: 1. The CDR3 region is CASSLEGQGGNTIYF. The CDR3 region has the DNA TGCGCCAGCAGCTTGGAGGGACAGGGGGGAAACACCATATATTTT.

This clone has just one count. The chain uses TRBV6-6 and TRBJ2-2, with 10 bases lining up with TRBD2. The V gene's germline CDR1 is MNHNY and CDR2 SVGAGI (reference sequence). J was trimmed by 7 bases and V by 6 bases; bases with no gene match: 5. This CDR3 is 14 amino acids long. The CDR3 loop reads CASRIAGGNGELFF. Written as DNA, the CDR3 is TGTGCCAGCAGAATAGCGGGGGGTAACGGGGAGCTGTTTTTT.

The chain carries TRBV24-1 and TRBJ2-2; TRBD1 matches 11 bases. V shed 4 bases, J shed 5 bases, and the junction held 8 bases outside the gene matches. Per the germline V gene, CDR1 is KGHDR and CDR2 is SFDVKD. The CDR3 has 17 amino acids. The CDR3 nucleotides read TGTGCCACCAGTGAAACCGGACAGGGGGCCGGGACCGGGGAGCTGTTTTTT. Its translation is CATSETGQGAGTGELFF.

With respect to this clone: The same CDR3 is also encoded by other DNA sequences in this sample. V usage is TRBV12-3 or TRBV12-4 and J usage is TRBJ2-1; D remains ambiguous. The CDR3 loop spans 13 amino acids. V was shortened by 5 bases and J by 0 bases, with 5 bases between the two germline ends. CDR3 DNA sequence: TGTGCCAGCAGTCTCCGCTCCTACAATGAGCAGTTCTTC. Its translation is CASSLRSYNEQFF.

The chain uses TRBV4-1 and TRBJ1-1; TRBD1 aligns across 7 bases. The CDR3 has 15 residues. The germline V gene encodes CDR1 MGHRA and CDR2 YSYEKL. Trimming took 3 bases from V and 6 from J; bases not matched to a gene: 10. The CDR3, as DNA: TGCGCCAGCAGCCAGATTACGACAGGGTGGCCTGAAGCTTTCTTT. It yields the protein CASSQITTGWPEAFF.

This clone was found once. The V and J genes are TRBV28 and TRBJ2-1; 9 bases map to TRBD2. From germline, CDR1 is MDHEN and CDR2 SYDVKM. V trimming: 5 bases; J trimming: 2 bases; junction bases outside the gene matches: 4. The CDR3 loop spans 15 amino acids. The CDR3 region is CASSPGGRAYNEQFF. The CDR3 bases are TGTGCCAGCAGTCCCGGCGGGAGGGCCTACAATGAGCAGTTCTTC. Drawing the rest from reference TRBV28 and TRBJ2-1, the complete variable domain is DVKVTQSSRYLVKRTGEKVFLECVQDMDHENMFWYRQDPGLGLRLIYFSYDVKMKEKGDIPEGYSVSREKKERFSLILESASTNQTSMYLCASSPGGRAYNEQFFGPGTRLTVL.

The chain uses TRBV3-1 (or the pseudogene TRBV3-2) and TRBJ2-2; a weak D match, TRBD1 (6 bases). The germline gives CDR1 LGHDT, CDR2 YNNKEL (reference sequence). CDR3 length: 16 amino acids. Trimming stripped 1 base from V and 5 bases from J, with 14 bases between. The CDR3 DNA is TGTGCCAGCAGCCAAGGCACAGGGCAAGGAACCGGGGAGCTGTTTTTT. It translates to CASSQGTGQGTGELFF.

The genes are TRBV6-6 and TRBJ2-3, with 10 bases aligning to TRBD1. From germline, CDR1 is MNHNY and CDR2 SVGAGI (reference sequence). This CDR3 has 17 amino acids. Unmatched junction bases numbered 12, after V lost 5 bases and J lost 4 bases. CDR3 sequence (DNA): TGTGCCAGCAGTCGATACCGGGACAGGGGTTCCCCAGATACGCAGTATTTT. Translation: CASSRYRDRGSPDTQYF.

The J gene is TRBJ2-3, the V gene TRBV27; tentative D call: TRBD2 (6 bases). The CDR3 is 17 residues long. V lost 2 bases and J 4 bases, leaving 19 bases between the germline ends. Germline CDR1 MNHEY, CDR2 SMNVEV (reference sequence). CDR3 DNA: TGTGCCAGCAGTTTAAATAAAGGACTACGGACCCCAGATACGCAGTATTTT. The encoded protein is CASSLNKGLRTPDTQYF.

This clone was seen just once. V is TRBV3-1 (or the pseudogene TRBV3-2) and J is TRBJ1-1; D is ambiguous. Per germline, CDR1 LGHDT and CDR2 YNNKEL (reference sequence). The ends were cut back, 1 base at V and 0 bases at J, with 9 bases in the middle. This CDR3 has 15 amino acids. CDR3 amino acids: CASSQGSRLNTEAFF. DNA for the CDR3: TGTGCCAGCAGCCAAGGCAGCAGGCTGAACACTGAAGCTTTCTTT.

The chain uses TRBV2 and TRBJ2-1; 11 nucleotides match TRBD2. CDR3 size: 15 residues. V dropped 6 bases and J dropped 1; count of bases not matched to a gene: 2. From germline, CDR1 is SNHLY and CDR2 FYNNEI. CDR3: CASSRTSGSYNEQFF. CDR3 nucleotide sequence: TGTGCCAGCAGCCGGACTAGCGGGTCCTACAATGAGCAGTTCTTC.

The chain uses TRBV19 and TRBJ2-1; 9 bases are a match to TRBD1. V trimming: 4 bases; J trimming: 8 bases; junction bases outside the gene matches: 9. From germline, CDR1 is LNHDA and CDR2 SQIVND (reference sequence). The CDR3 has 15 residues. Here the CDR3 reads CASSTRTGVIYEQFF. The CDR3 nucleotides are TGTGCCAGTAGTACCCGGACAGGGGTAATCTATGAGCAGTTCTTC.

This clone has just one count. The V and J genes are TRBV18 and TRBJ2-3, with 11 positions matching TRBD1. CDR3 length: 19 amino acids. Germline lookup yields CDR1 KGHSH and CDR2 LQKENI. J lost 6 bases, V lost 3 bases, and 17 bases had no gene match. CDR3 in DNA: TGTGCCAGCTCACCCTACTCCAGAAGGACAGGGGGCGCGGCGGATACGCAGTATTTT. Its protein is CASSPYSRRTGGAADTQYF.

The genes are TRBV5-4 and TRBJ2-1; TRBD1 matches 9 bases. The CDR3 has 16 residues. The ends lost 4 bases at V and 3 bases at J; junction bases unmatched: 8. Looked up from germline, CDR1 is SGHNT and CDR2 is YYREEE (reference sequence). The CDR3 DNA reads as TGTGCCAGCAGCGTGGGACAGGGAGGTTTCTACAATGAGCAGTTCTTC. This encodes CASSVGQGGFYNEQFF.

V usage is TRBV6-4 and J usage is TRBJ2-2; 9 bases match TRBD1. The germline V gene has CDR1 MRHNA and CDR2 SNTAGT. Losses at the gene ends were 2 bases for V and 6 bases for J; bases not matched to a gene: 7. The CDR3 runs 16 residues. The CDR3: CASSDTPGQGPGELFF. CDR3 nucleotides: TGTGCCAGCAGTGACACTCCGGGACAGGGTCCCGGGGAGCTGTTTTTT.

This chain links TRBV27 with TRBJ1-2; tentatively, D is TRBD1 (5 bases). The length of the CDR3 is 17 residues. V gave up 6 bases and J gave up 4 bases, with 24 bases separating them. The germline CDR1 and CDR2 sequences are MNHEY and SMNVEV (reference sequence). The DNA of the CDR3 is TGTGCCAGCAGGAAGGGGCCCTTGGCCTCGAGAGGCTATGGCTACACCTTC. Protein: CASRKGPLASRGYGYTF.

This clone was counted once. The chain employs TRBV3-1 (or the pseudogene TRBV3-2) and TRBJ2-1, with a weak D call TRBD1 (6 bases). The V and J ends lost 5 bases and 12 bases respectively, with 20 bases between them. CDR1 is LGHDT, CDR2 YNNKEL, per germline (reference sequence). CDR3 size: 14 residues. The CDR3 DNA follows: TGTGCCAGCAGCATACAGGGTTCGGGACCCACGCAGTTCTTC. Amino acids: CASSIQGSGPTQFF.

The V and J genes are TRBV7-2 and TRBJ2-1; 16 positions match TRBD2. V lost 5 bases and J lost 10; bases outside the gene matches: 11. This CDR3 has 17 amino acids. Germline CDR1 is SGHTA and CDR2 is FQGNSA. Here the CDR3 reads CASSPEGTSGGAREQFF. For the CDR3, the DNA is TGTGCCAGCAGCCCGGAAGGGACTAGCGGGGGGGCCCGAGAGCAGTTCTTC.